A single T cell receptor beta chain is shown here with its context. Its specificity is unknown. At one end, the junction sequence differs from germline, possibly due to a read error. 13 Jbeta primers and 60 Vbeta primers were used for the PCR. Measured with immunoSEQ multiplex PCR; TCRdb has only the in-frame clones, and not every one. The sample shows more than 150,000 clones, 75% to 85% of them seen only once. The data derive from a study of cytomegalovirus exposure and HLA in healthy donors. Points from the study as a whole: Presence/absence analyses treated sequencing depth as roughly uniform across donors.

CDR3 size: 12 residues. CDR1 is SGHVS and CDR2 is FNYEAQ in the germline V gene. This chain links TRBV7-6 with TRBJ1-2; no firm D call. Sequenced input: PBMCs. The TCR sequence derives from a girl aged 2 to 9 in good health and CMV-seropositive. CDR3 amino acids: CASSSLRGGYPF. The CDR3 DNA is TGTGCCAGCAGCTCACTACGAGGTGGCTACCCCTTC. The full variable domain, its missing parts supplied by reference TRBV7-6 and TRBJ1-2, is GAGVSQSPRYKVTKRGQDVALRCDPISGHVSLYWYRQALGQGPEFLTYFNYEAQQDKSGLPNDRFSAERPEGSISTLTIQRTEQRDSAMYRCASSSLRGGYPFGSGTRLTVV.